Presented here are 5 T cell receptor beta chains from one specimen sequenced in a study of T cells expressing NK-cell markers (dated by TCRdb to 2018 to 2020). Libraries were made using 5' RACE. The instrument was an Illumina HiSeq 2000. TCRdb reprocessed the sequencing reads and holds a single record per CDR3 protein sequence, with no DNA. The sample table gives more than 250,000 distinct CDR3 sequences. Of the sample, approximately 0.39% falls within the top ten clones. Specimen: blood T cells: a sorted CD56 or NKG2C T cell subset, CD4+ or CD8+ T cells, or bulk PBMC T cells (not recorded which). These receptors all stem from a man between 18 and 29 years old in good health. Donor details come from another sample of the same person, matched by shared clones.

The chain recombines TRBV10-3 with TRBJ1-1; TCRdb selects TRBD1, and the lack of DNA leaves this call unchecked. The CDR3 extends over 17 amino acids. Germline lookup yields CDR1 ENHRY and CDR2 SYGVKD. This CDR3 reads CAIRGGWNLDKNTEAFF.

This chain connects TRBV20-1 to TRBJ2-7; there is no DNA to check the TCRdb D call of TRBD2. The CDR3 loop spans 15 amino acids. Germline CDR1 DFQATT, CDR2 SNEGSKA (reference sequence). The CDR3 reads CSATGLAGLSYEQYF.

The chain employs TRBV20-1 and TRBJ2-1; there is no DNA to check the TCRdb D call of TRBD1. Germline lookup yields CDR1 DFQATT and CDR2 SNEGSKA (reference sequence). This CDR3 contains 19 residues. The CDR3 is CSARGQLVVPHGSYNEQFF.

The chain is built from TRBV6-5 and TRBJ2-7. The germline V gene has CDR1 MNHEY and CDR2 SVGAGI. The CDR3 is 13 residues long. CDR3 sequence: CASSYSGSYEQYF.

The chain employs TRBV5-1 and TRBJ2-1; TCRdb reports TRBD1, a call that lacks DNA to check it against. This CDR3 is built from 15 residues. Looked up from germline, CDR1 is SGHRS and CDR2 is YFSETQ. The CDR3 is CASSSRGLRFNEQFF.